Below are 20 T cell receptor beta chains sequenced from a single sample in a study of OX40 agonist ivuxolimab in advanced cancers. The repertoire was sequenced with immunoSEQ multiplex PCR; TCRdb's copy has only in-frame clones and lacks some. The table shows under 95,000 clones, with 91% occurring only once. This specimen was CD4+ or CD8+ T cells sorted from blood, taken in a trial of the OX40 agonist ivuxolimab. The receptors stem from an adult with an advanced solid tumor such as melanoma, head and neck, liver or kidney cancer.

V and J are TRBV11-3 and TRBJ2-7, with no clear D. Trimming shortened V by 6 bases and J by 7 bases, and 10 bases separated the two germline ends. This CDR3 has 11 residues. From germline, CDR1 is SGHNT and CDR2 YENEEA. In DNA, the CDR3 is TGTGCCAGCAGATTAATGGGAGAGCAGTACTTC. Translating it yields CASRLMGEQYF.

The chain links TRBV6-5 to TRBJ1-2; no clear D. CDR3 size: 13 residues. V dropped 0 bases and J dropped 7 bases, with 9 bases sitting between them. Germline loops: CDR1 MNHEY, CDR2 SVGAGI. CDR3 DNA: TGTGCCAGCAGTTACTCGCCGCGAGTTGGCTACACCTTC. It specifies CASSYSPRVGYTF.

This clone showed up just once. The chain employs TRBV27 and TRBJ2-7; the match to TRBD1 covers 7 bases. The CDR3 extends over 13 amino acids. Unmatched junction bases numbered 4, after V lost 3 bases and J lost 5 bases. CDR1 is MNHEY, CDR2 SMNVEV, per germline (reference sequence). The CDR3 DNA is TGTGCCAGCAGTTTCCTTGACAGGGACGAGCAGTACTTC. It specifies CASSFLDRDEQYF.

The chain combines TRBV18 with TRBJ2-7, with TRBD1 as a possible D gene (6 bases). CDR3 length equals 14 residues. With 3 bases removed from V and 4 bases from J, the gap between germline ends came to 13 bases. Germline-derived CDR1 and CDR2 are KGHSH and LQKENI. The CDR3 here is CASSPNREGYEQYF. The DNA of the CDR3 is TGTGCCAGCTCACCTAACAGGGAAGGATACGAGCAGTACTTC. Complete variable domain (other parts from reference TRBV18 and TRBJ2-7): NAGVMQNPRHLVRRRGQEARLRCSPMKGHSHVYWYRQLPEEGLKFMVYLQKENIIDESGMPKERFSAEFPKEGPSILRIQQVVRGDSAAYFCASSPNREGYEQYFGPGTRLTVT.

This clone came up a few times. The J gene is TRBJ1-2, the V gene TRBV27, with D perhaps TRBD1 (5 bases). The CDR3 contains 13 residues. Trimming left V 5 bases short and J 4 bases short, with 11 bases between. Germline loops: CDR1 MNHEY, CDR2 SMNVEV (reference sequence). The CDR3 DNA is TGTGCCAGCAGTGAGCAGGGTGTCTATGGCTACACCTTC. Amino acids: CASSEQGVYGYTF.

The chain carries TRBV15 and TRBJ2-5; 11 bases fit TRBD1. The last part of the DNA fits TRBJ2-7 better; the J call may be wrong. The CDR3 has 15 residues. The V gene's germline CDR1 is LNHNV and CDR2 YYDKDF (reference sequence). This CDR3 is CATSRGGTGGPEQYF. CDR3 DNA: TGTGCCACCAGCAGAGGGGGGACAGGGGGACCCGAGCAGTACTTC.

The CDR3 spells CASSLSGGSYNEQFF. The CDR3 bases are TGTGCCAGTAGTCTTAGCGGGGGCTCCTACAATGAGCAGTTCTTC. The genes are TRBV19 and TRBJ2-1, with 9 bases aligning to TRBD2. V shed 5 bases and J 0 bases; nucleotides not matched to a gene: 2. The CDR3 length is 15 residues. From germline, CDR1 is LNHDA and CDR2 SQIVND (reference sequence).

For the CDR3, the DNA is TGTGCCAGCAGCGGGTCTGGGGGCCCTGAAGCTTTCTTT. Encoded protein: CASSGSGGPEAFF. This chain uses TRBV7-9 with TRBJ1-1, with a weak D call TRBD1 (6 bases). Germline CDR1 and CDR2: SEHNR and FQNEAQ (reference sequence). V lost 5 bases and J lost 6, with 13 bases in between. The CDR3 runs 13 residues.

The V gene is TRBV6-5, the J gene TRBJ1-3, with D possibly being TRBD1 (5 bases). V gave up 2 bases and J gave up 4 bases, with 12 bases separating them. CDR1 is MNHEY and CDR2 is SVGAGI in the germline V gene. The CDR3 contains 15 residues. The CDR3 DNA follows: TGTGCCAGCAGTTACGGGGACCGACGAGGAAACACCATATATTTT. This sequence encodes CASSYGDRRGNTIYF.

The genes are TRBV6-5 and TRBJ2-7; D not resolved. The CDR3 runs 13 residues. The V gene lost 0 bases and the J gene lost 1 base, with 4 bases spanning the gap. Per germline, CDR1 MNHEY and CDR2 SVGAGI. CDR3 region: CASSYSYSYEQYF. The CDR3 DNA reads as TGTGCCAGCAGTTACTCCTATTCCTACGAGCAGTACTTC.

This clone was counted between two and nine times. The V and J genes are TRBV29-1 and TRBJ2-7; D uncertain. Trimming pared 6 bases from V and 3 bases from J, leaving 18 bases between. CDR1 is SQVTM, CDR2 ANQGSEA, per germline. The CDR3 runs to 14 residues. The CDR3 here is CSVTDGNLIYEQYF. In DNA, the CDR3 is TGCAGCGTAACCGACGGAAACCTTATCTACGAGCAGTACTTC.

The chain joins TRBV11-1 to TRBJ2-7; D assignment may be TRBD1 or TRBD2 (5 bases each). CDR3 length equals 13 residues. Trimming took 8 bases from V and 2 from J, leaving 13 bases between them. Germline V gives CDR1 SGHAT, CDR2 FQDESV (reference sequence). CDR3 sequence reads: CASSAGRAYEQYF. The CDR3 coding sequence is TGTGCCAGCTCGGCAGGGAGAGCCTACGAGCAGTACTTC.

This chain links TRBV30 with TRBJ1-3, with a tentative D call TRBD1 (5 bases). CDR1 and CDR2 from the germline V gene are GTSNPN and SVGIG (reference sequence). Trimming cost V 4 bases and J 0 bases, with 7 bases left between them. CDR3 length equals 13 residues. CDR3 coding DNA: TGTGCCTGGACCGGGGGCTCTGGAAACACCATATATTTT. Translating it yields CAWTGGSGNTIYF.

The genes are TRBV27 and TRBJ1-2; the match to TRBD1 covers 7 bases. Looked up from germline, CDR1 is MNHEY and CDR2 is SMNVEV (reference sequence). The CDR3 length is 16 residues. Trimming at V came to 2 bases and at J to 2 bases, leaving 8 bases not matched to a gene. The CDR3: CASSLTQGGSNYGYTF. The CDR3 nucleotides are TGTGCCAGCAGTTTAACCCAGGGGGGGTCCAACTATGGCTACACCTTC.

The chain carries TRBV10-3 and TRBJ2-1; D is unclear. CDR1 is ENHRY, CDR2 SYGVKD, per germline. There are 16 residues in the CDR3. V gave up 10 bases and J gave up 1 base, with 20 bases separating them. Here the CDR3 reads CATAATGSQSYNEQFF. The DNA for the CDR3 is TGTGCCACGGCCGCCACCGGGTCCCAGTCCTACAATGAGCAGTTCTTC.

The rearrangement links TRBV4-1 to TRBJ2-3, with 8 bases identical to TRBD2. The length of the CDR3 is 17 residues. Per the germline V gene, CDR1 is MGHRA and CDR2 is YSYEKL. J lost 7 bases, V lost 5 bases, and 17 bases had no gene match. The CDR3 is CASSETTGSGSRNTQYF. In DNA, the CDR3 is TGCGCCAGCAGCGAAACCACCGGGAGCGGGAGTAGGAATACGCAGTATTTT.

J is TRBJ2-7 and V is TRBV28, with D perhaps matching TRBD1 (5 bases). The CDR3 runs 15 residues. Trimming shortened V by 5 bases and J by 3 bases, and 17 bases separated the two germline ends. The germline CDR1 and CDR2 sequences are MDHEN and SYDVKM. The CDR3 DNA is TGTGCCAGCAGTCCAAACCCCGGACACTACTACGAGCAGTACTTC. Translating gives CASSPNPGHYYEQYF.

The chain employs TRBV4-1 and TRBJ1-3, with a tentative D call TRBD1 (5 bases). The ends were cut back, 1 base at V and 0 bases at J, with 7 bases in the middle. Germline values: CDR1 MGHRA, CDR2 YSYEKL. The CDR3 runs 15 residues. DNA for the CDR3: TGCGCCAGCAGCCAAGGCGGGGGCTCTGGAAACACCATATATTTT. It specifies CASSQGGGSGNTIYF.

In regard to this clone: One junction end does not reproduce the germline sequence, and a read error may be involved. The V call is TRBV7-7, the J call TRBJ2-5; D gene unclear. The CDR3 length is 12 residues. Germline-derived CDR1 and CDR2 are SSHAT and FNYEAQ (reference sequence). The DNA for the CDR3 is TGTGCTAGCAGTCTGATCGGAGAGACCCAGTACTTC. It is translated as CASSLIGETQYF. Looking up the rest from reference TRBV7-7 and TRBJ2-5 gives the full variable domain: GAGVSQSPRYKVTKRGQDVTLRCDPISSHATLYWYQQALGQGPEFLTYFNYEAQPDKSGLPSDRFSAERPEGSISTLTIQRTEQRDSAMYRCASSLIGETQYFGPGTRLLVL.

The chain recombines TRBV9 with TRBJ2-5; 8 bases are shared with TRBD1. This CDR3 comprises 14 residues. V shed 3 bases and J 5 bases; nucleotides not matched to a gene: 6. The germline V gene encodes CDR1 SGDLS and CDR2 YYNGEE. CDR3 in DNA: TGTGCCAGCAGCGAGGGGGGACAGGCGGAGACCCAGTACTTC. The encoded protein is CASSEGGQAETQYF.